This record looks at one TCR beta chain sequence and its context. Its antigen remains unidentified. Mouse gene names and germline throughout. The read falls 1 residue short of the CDR3 end, and the missing part is taken from the germline J gene. Noted time point: mouse harvest day 7 after allogeneic transplant. Each mouse received 10^7 T-cell-depleted marrow cells plus 10^6 splenic CD5+ T cells by tail vein. The sample is drawn from a study of tissue T cells after allogeneic stem cell transplantation. Here immunoSEQ multiplex PCR was the method, and the copy in TCRdb shows in-frame clones only, minus some. The top ten clones hold roughly 18% of a sample with over 2,000 clones, about three fifths of them seen once. The CDR3 totals 11 residues. In germline, CDR1 is KGHPV, CDR2 FQNQEV (reference sequence). V was trimmed by 4 bases and J by 5 bases, leaving 5 bases between them. Study observations and caveats: Shared clones across patients were few; motif clustering revealed tissue-specific shared signatures.

The TCR comes from a female BALB/c mouse given C57BL/6 T cells with graft-versus-host disease after an allogeneic hematopoietic cell transplant. The gene calls are TRBV26 and TRBJ1-1; D unresolved. Sequencing was carried out using liver tissue. The CDR3 protein is CASSPGTEVFF. The part of the CDR3 DNA that was read is TGTGCCAGCAGTCCCGGGACAGAAGTCTTC.